This paragraph reports one T cell receptor (beta chain). Its cognate antigen has yet to be identified. Base qualities are not provided; no much larger clone lies one nucleotide away. The entry originates in a study of vaccination and CD4 T cells after COVID-19 (dated by TCRdb to 2022 to 2024). Broadly, across the study: The convalescent cohort included six males and four females, with two Hispanic individuals, seven Caucasians, two Asians and one multiracial person. Post-vaccine blood samples were obtained a median of around 67 days after the second vaccine dose, with a range of roughly 14 to 241 days. Overlapping spike peptide pools from SARS-CoV-2 and from the common cold coronaviruses HCoV-NL63, HCoV-OC43 and HCoV-229E were used as culture stimuli. Participants received two doses of either the Pfizer-BioNTech BNT162b2 vaccine (n=8) or the Moderna mRNA-1273 vaccine (n=2). Control cultures received a CEFX viral epitope pool as the positive control, an HIV-1 Nef peptide pool as the negative control, or no peptide. The spike-specific CD4+ TCR repertoire was compared before and after mRNA vaccination in under 11 COVID-19 convalescent patients and a handful of infection-naive healthy vaccine recipients. At the TCR clonotype level, an earlier paper using these donors assessed memory CD4+ T cell crossreactivity between SARS-CoV-2 and common cold coronavirus spike proteins. Post-COVID blood samples from convalescent patients were collected a median of around 110 days after diagnosis, with a range of roughly 35 to 180 days.

Reading the germline V gene (reference sequence) gives CDR1 LNHDA and CDR2 SQIVND. Its CDR3 holds 14 amino acids, cysteine through phenylalanine. Only CDR3 DNA remains: 42 bases, in frame from the first base. Deletion took 3 bases off V and 4 bases off J, with a span of 13 bases between the germline ends. What this sample's treatment or condition label stands for: roughly 11-day PBMC culture with coronavirus spike peptide pools or control peptides (ViraFEST assay). CD4+ T cells from unexposed donors were collected before the COVID-19 pandemic (2011-2018). The ViraFEST assay was used in the study, in which antigen-specific T cells were expanded with peptide pools and expanded clonotypes were subsequently identified by TCR sequencing. Roughly 2 million PBMCs per well were cultured in IMDM with approximately 5.2% human AB serum and around 10 IU/ml IL-2, plus 10 ug/ml peptide pools. On days 3 and 7, half of the culture medium was replaced with fresh IL-2-containing medium. CD4+ T cells were isolated after 10 days of culture through negative selection using the EasySep CD4+ T cell isolation kit. As cell numbers permitted, CD4+ T cells from unexposed donors were tested for reactivity to SARS-CoV-2 S and N and to four common cold coronavirus spike pools. Ficoll-Paque Plus gradient centrifugation was used to isolate PBMCs from whole blood, and the isolated PBMCs were then either used fresh or cryopreserved at -140C. Each culture condition was generally run in triplicate wells. The leukapheresis product for the unexposed donors was obtained through commercial purchase.

Library method: PCR. At the Johns Hopkins FTIC core, DNA from the cultured CD4+ T cells underwent TCR sequencing with the Oncomine TCR Beta short-read assay. The QIAamp micro DNA kit was used to extract genomic DNA from the cultured CD4+ T cells. Oncomine TCR Beta libraries made from cultured CD4+ T cells were pooled using unique dual indexes and sequenced on an Illumina iSeq 100. The authors processed their data as follows. Non-productive sequences were removed, and CDR3s that did not start with C, did not end with F or W, or were shorter than 7 amino acids were discarded. Antigen-specific clonotypes were identified with the MANAFEST web application by comparing peptide-stimulated wells with reference and other culture wells. An FDR below 0.05, an odds ratio above 5, and a productive frequency above 0.1% in at least two of three replicate wells were required for clones to be considered positive. Clonotypes that were significantly expanded in both SARS-CoV-2 spike wells and at least one common cold coronavirus spike condition were defined as cross-reactive. CDR3 homology was assessed with Levenshtein distances (stringdist) and unrooted phylogenetic trees (ape) in R version 3.6.1. The public reads were reanalyzed by TCRdb: fastp trimming at Q25, MiXCR alignment, in-frame beta chains only. Rows with a matching CDR3 protein are joined into one entry that keeps the most common DNA and genes. TCRdb assigned the V and J calls; the authors' analysis was not used. Within this sample are around 9,400 distinct CDR3 sequences, with about 33% of them counted one time only. Together, the top ten hold more than 20% of the sample.

Study-wide conclusions, independent of this receptor: The median number of SARS-CoV-2-reactive clonotypes rose from roughly 20 after infection to some 40 after vaccination, but the change was not significant. Among convalescent patients, a median about 87% of the SARS-CoV-2-reactive clones seen after vaccination appeared only after vaccination, which suggests priming specific to the vaccine. Of the vaccine-specific clones found in convalescent patients, nearly all (304 of 307) were mono-reactive for SARS-CoV-2 spike instead of being cross-reactive with common cold coronaviruses. Relatively few convalescent patients were included in the study, and early timepoints after natural infection were not analyzed.

Sequencing was performed on CD4+ T cells from blood, cultured in vitro. The clonotype was recovered from a human donor in good health. Recombination joined TRBV19 with TRBJ2-7, with the identity of the D gene unclear. The CDR3 in this case is CASSIRPSFYEQYF. The nucleotide sequence reads as follows: TGTGCCAGTAGTATCCGCCCCTCCTTTTACGAGCAGTACTTC.